This section outlines one T cell receptor beta chain sequence together with its context. Its specific antigen is unknown. No base-level quality is on record; no much larger clone is a single base apart. TCRbeta CDR3 regions were amplified from genomic DNA by means of the immunoSEQ Assay, a bias-controlled multiplex PCR. The original methods were these. Within the assay, amplification of reference gene primers was used to estimate how many nucleated cells each sample contained. To quantify the absolute abundance of each unique TCRbeta CDR3 rearrangement, sequence reads were collapsed and filtered. Productive Simpson clonality was computed per sample as the square root of Simpson's diversity index over productive rearrangements. This immuneACCESS table, as held by TCRdb, lists in-frame sequences with V and J called but not all clones. Of the missing ones, under half trace to an unresolved V gene in checked studies; the others have no known cause. The V and J calls and clone size were taken over from that table, and D and trimming were inferred from the DNA. Counted in this sample were some 130,000 clones; about 87% of them appeared once. More than 3.5% of the sample lies in the top ten.

This entry comes from a study of blood T cell repertoires in COVID-19 (TCRdb year 2020). For the study in its entirety: The collaborator samples originated in the United States, Italy and Spain and spanned the acute and convalescent phases of COVID-19. The prospective study material was composed of cDNA or gDNA derived from T cells, B-cell-depleted T cells, or PBMCs. Subjects who had been exposed to COVID-19, were actively infected with it, or had recovered from it provided the deeply sampled blood TCRbeta repertoires that made up the dataset. The repertoires were released in a freely available public database intended as a resource for research on the immune response to SARS-CoV-2. The samples were drawn from two sources: the first 160 participants of the ongoing ImmuneRACE study, and 1,000 to 1,500 subjects contributed by 6 global collaborators. Nearly every sample came with metadata listing a de-identified subject ID, COVID-19 status, age in years and sex. Where available, HLA class I and class II types were taken from metadata supplied by the sample provider and were not determined by assay-based typing. The research as a whole found: Clinical and demographic metadata were provided uncurated, with the amount varying by source and participant.

Collaborating institutions collected whole blood in K2EDTA tubes following their own protocols. Collaborator samples were shipped for TCRbeta analysis as frozen whole blood, isolated PBMCs, or DNA extracted from either sample type. V is pruned by 7 bases and J by 9 bases, leaving 10 bases of the junction without a gene match. The CDR3 sequence holds 15 residues, the cysteine and phenylalanine included. The only DNA kept is the CDR3, 45 bases in frame from the first base. The germline V gene (reference sequence) yields SEHNR for CDR1 and FQNEAQ for CDR2. The chain is encoded by TRBV7-9 joined to TRBJ2-1; TRBD2 fits 12 bases in the junction. This receptor was obtained from a woman aged 55 to 70 with acute or convalescent COVID-19. The sample consisted of peripheral blood. The bases read TGTGCCAGCACCCGCCTAGCGGGAGGGGGAGCTGAGCAGTTCTTC. Its protein is CASTRLAGGGAEQFF.